These 19 T cell receptor beta chains share one sample of origin, sequenced in a study of shared clonotypes between healthy human individuals. Repertoires were generated with immunoSEQ multiplex PCR, while TCRdb's copy carries only in-frame clones and drops some. The sample consists of roughly 1,600,000 clones, around 98.5% of them appearing once. Sample: naive CD4+ T cells sorted from blood. This sample's subset: CD45RA+ positively selected. The origin of the receptors is a man between 25 and 39 years old in good health.

The CDR3 DNA reads as TGTGCCAGCAGCCTACCGGGACCCTCAAAAGAGACCCAGTACTTC. This translates into CASSLPGPSKETQYF. The rearrangement links TRBV7-9 to TRBJ2-5, with D possibly called TRBD1 or TRBD2 (5 bases each). Germline V lookup: CDR1 SEHNR, CDR2 FQNEAQ (reference sequence). This CDR3 has 15 amino acids. With 5 bases removed from V and 3 bases from J, the gap between germline ends came to 16 bases.

The J gene is TRBJ2-1, the V gene TRBV18; 7 bases align to TRBD1. CDR3 size: 13 residues. The germline V gene encodes CDR1 KGHSH and CDR2 LQKENI. The V gene end was trimmed by 5 bases and the J gene end by 9 bases; junction bases not matched to a gene: 7. CDR3 DNA sequence: TGTGCCAGCTCAATTACAACAGGGGTTGAGCAGTTCTTC. Protein: CASSITTGVEQFF.

V is TRBV6-1 and J is TRBJ1-1; D uncertain. This CDR3 spans 15 amino acids. Trimming shortened V by 2 bases and J by 0 bases, and 10 bases separated the two germline ends. The germline gives CDR1 MNHNS, CDR2 SASEGT. The CDR3 nucleotides are TGTGCCAGCAGTGAACTGGGAGGGCTGAACACTGAAGCTTTCTTT. Encoded protein: CASSELGGLNTEAFF.

The rearrangement uses TRBV10-1 and TRBJ2-5; D unclear. The CDR3 is 15 residues long. Germline CDR1 is WNHNN and CDR2 is SYGVQD (reference sequence). Trimming took off 0 bases at V and 0 bases at J, with 8 bases between the two ends. The CDR3 sequence is CASSESWADQETQYF. The CDR3 region has the DNA TGCGCCAGCAGTGAGTCTTGGGCAGACCAAGAGACCCAGTACTTC.

This chain links TRBV19 with TRBJ1-4; D gene unclear. The germline V gene encodes CDR1 LNHDA and CDR2 SQIVND (reference sequence). V lost 0 bases, J lost 0 bases, and 5 bases lay in between. The CDR3 covers 15 residues. The CDR3: CASSIERSTNEKLFF. The DNA for the CDR3 is TGTGCCAGTAGTATAGAGCGGTCAACTAATGAAAAACTGTTTTTT.

The chain couples TRBV19 to TRBJ2-7; TRBD1 matches 9 bases. The V and J ends lost 8 bases and 6 bases, in that order; junction bases with no gene match: 2. There are 11 residues in the CDR3. Per germline, CDR1 LNHDA and CDR2 SQIVND (reference sequence). DNA for the CDR3: TGTGCCAGTGGACAGGGGTTCGAGCAGTACTTC. Translating gives CASGQGFEQYF.

The chain has TRBV6-5 and TRBJ2-2; 15 nucleotides agree with TRBD2. The CDR3 has 16 amino acids. V shed 4 bases, J shed 6 bases, and the junction held 3 bases outside the gene matches. Germline assignment: CDR1 MNHEY and CDR2 SVGAGI. CDR3 residues: CASSWGLAGGAGELFF. For the CDR3, the DNA is TGTGCCAGCAGTTGGGGACTAGCGGGAGGAGCCGGGGAGCTGTTTTTT.

This sequence joins TRBV19 and TRBJ2-1, with D perhaps TRBD1 (6 bases). The CDR3 runs to 14 residues. Trimming left V 7 bases short and J 9 bases short, with 19 bases between. Germline V gene lookup returns CDR1 LNHDA and CDR2 SQIVND (reference sequence). Written as DNA, the CDR3 is TGTGCCAGTACGAGCAGGGGTCCTAATGGTGAGCAGTTCTTC. It encodes CASTSRGPNGEQFF.

As for this clone: Other DNA sequences within the sample encode an identical CDR3. The chain employs TRBV2 and TRBJ2-3; no definite D call. Germline CDR1 and CDR2: SNHLY and FYNNEI. V was trimmed by 4 bases and J by 2 bases, leaving 4 bases between them. The CDR3 spans 12 residues. CDR3 sequence (DNA): TGTGCCAGCAGTGTTGACACAGATACGCAGTATTTT. Translating gives CASSVDTDTQYF.

This chain links TRBV30 with TRBJ1-2; no definite D call. Trimming pared 0 bases from V and 7 bases from J, leaving 12 bases between. The germline gives CDR1 GTSNPN, CDR2 SVGIG (reference sequence). The CDR3 contains 13 residues. The CDR3 DNA sequence: TGTGCCTGGAGTGTACAAGTGGAGGTTGGCTACACCTTC. It yields the protein CAWSVQVEVGYTF. The whole variable domain, remainder taken from reference TRBV30 and TRBJ1-2, is SQTIHQWPATLVQPVGSPLSLECTVEGTSNPNLYWYRQAAGRGLQLLFYSVGIGQISSEVPQNLSASRPQDRQFILSSKKLLLSDSGFYLCAWSVQVEVGYTFGSGTRLTVV.

The chain carries TRBV25-1 and TRBJ2-1; the D is unclear. Germline CDR1 is MGHDK and CDR2 is SYGVNS. The CDR3 has 14 amino acids. V shed 3 bases and J shed 4 bases, with 10 bases lying between them. DNA for the CDR3: TGTGCCAGCAGTGAGCCTACTACGTACAATGAGCAGTTCTTC. This gives the protein CASSEPTTYNEQFF.

The table lists this clone with a count of one. This chain connects TRBV28 to TRBJ2-7; D is possibly TRBD1 (6 bases). CDR1 and CDR2 from the germline V gene are MDHEN and SYDVKM. The CDR3 loop spans 13 amino acids. The CDR3 reads CASSAYNRVWYQV. In DNA, the CDR3 is TGTGCCAGCAGTGCCTATAACAGGGTTTGGTATCAGGTG.

This chain links TRBV5-1 with TRBJ2-7; D gene unclear. The CDR3 is 15 residues long. CDR1 and CDR2 (germline): SGHRS, YFSETQ. V was shortened by 8 bases and J by 1 base, with 19 bases between the two germline ends. The CDR3 nucleotides are TGCGCCAGTCATCCCGACACCACCCCTTCCTACGAGCAGTACTTC. Protein product: CASHPDTTPSYEQYF.

The genes are TRBV7-8 and TRBJ1-2; D call uncertain. Germline loops: CDR1 SGHVS, CDR2 FQNEAQ. CDR3 length equals 13 residues. Trimming took off 5 bases at V and 5 bases at J, with 12 bases between the two ends. CDR3 sequence: CASSTQRQYGYTF. The CDR3 DNA reads TGTGCCAGCAGCACTCAGCGGCAGTATGGCTACACCTTC.

The chain uses TRBV19 and TRBJ2-5, with TRBD2 as a possible D gene (6 bases). The CDR3 consists of 14 residues. Trimming shortened V by 5 bases and J by 5 bases, and 15 bases separated the two germline ends. CDR1 and CDR2 (germline): LNHDA, SQIVND (reference sequence). In DNA, the CDR3 is TGTGCCAGTAGTGGAGGGGTGGCCATGGAGACCCAGTACTTC. Translated: CASSGGVAMETQYF.

The rearrangement links TRBV5-1 to TRBJ2-3; D gene uncertain. The CDR3 extends over 15 amino acids. Looked up from germline, CDR1 is SGHRS and CDR2 is YFSETQ. Trimming took 0 bases from V and 6 from J, leaving 14 bases between them. In DNA, the CDR3 is TGCGCCAGCAGCTTGGCGTCAGGAACGTTGGATACGCAGTATTTT. Its translation is CASSLASGTLDTQYF.

The chain employs TRBV27 and TRBJ1-5, with TRBD1 identical over 8 bases. Germline CDR1 is MNHEY and CDR2 is SMNVEV (reference sequence). The V segment lost 5 bases and the J segment 0 bases; nucleotides outside the gene matches: 6. The CDR3 runs to 16 residues. CDR3 coding DNA: TGTGCCAGCAGTCCGACAGGGGCATATAGCAATCAGCCCCAGCATTTT. This encodes CASSPTGAYSNQPQHF.

This chain joins TRBV5-4 and TRBJ2-7; D is ambiguous. This CDR3 is built from 13 residues. CDR1 and CDR2 from the germline V gene are SGHNT and YYREEE (reference sequence). V lost 0 bases and J 5 bases, leaving 9 bases between the germline ends. CDR3: CASSLVGIHEQYF. The DNA of the CDR3 is TGTGCCAGCAGCTTGGTAGGGATCCACGAGCAGTACTTC.

This clone was seen once. The V and J genes are TRBV7-2 and TRBJ1-3; 10 positions match TRBD1. V dropped 5 bases and J dropped 1; count of bases not matched to a gene: 5. Germline V gene sequence: CDR1 SGHTA, CDR2 FQGNSA. CDR3 length: 16 amino acids. The chain's CDR3 is CASSRRDRGSGNTIYF. CDR3 DNA: TGTGCCAGCAGCAGGCGGGACAGGGGTTCTGGAAACACCATATATTTT.